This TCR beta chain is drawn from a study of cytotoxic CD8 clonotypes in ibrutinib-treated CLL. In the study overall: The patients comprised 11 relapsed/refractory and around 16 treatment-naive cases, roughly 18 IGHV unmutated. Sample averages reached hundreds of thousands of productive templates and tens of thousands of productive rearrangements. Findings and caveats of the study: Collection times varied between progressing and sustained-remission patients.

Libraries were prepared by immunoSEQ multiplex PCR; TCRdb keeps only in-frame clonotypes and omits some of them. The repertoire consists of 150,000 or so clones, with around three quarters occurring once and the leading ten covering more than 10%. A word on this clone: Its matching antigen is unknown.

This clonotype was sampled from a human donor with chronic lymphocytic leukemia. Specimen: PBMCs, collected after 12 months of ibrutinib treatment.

The CDR3 DNA reads TGTGCCAGCAGCTTAGCTGGGGCTAGCGGGAGACGGTGGGGCCAAGAGACCCAGTACTTC. It encodes CASSLAGASGRRWGQETQYF. The V gene is TRBV7-6, the J gene TRBJ2-5; 10 bases match TRBD2. V gave up 0 bases and J gave up 1 base; unmatched junction bases: 14. Germline CDR1 SGHVS, CDR2 FNYEAQ. This CDR3 has 20 residues.